Below are 22 T cell receptor beta chains sequenced from a single sample in a study of CD8 T cells in ankylosing spondylitis. MiXCR, applied by TCRdb to the 5' RACE reads, yields one record per CDR3 protein. The sample lists about 320,000 distinct CDR3 sequences; more than 9% were seen once. Material for sequencing was blood, either unsorted or a sorted T cell fraction (not recorded which). The receptors shown here come from a female donor with ankylosing spondylitis or in good health (not recorded which).

This clonotype was detected ten times or more. The rearrangement joins TRBV5-6 to TRBJ1-2; 7 bases are shared with TRBD1. The CDR3 spans 15 residues. J gave up 7 bases and V 4 bases, and 13 bases lay outside the gene matches. Germline CDR1 and CDR2: SGHDT and YYEEEE. CDR3 sequence (DNA): TGTGCCAGCAGCGGATCTACAGGGGCCGGTCTTGGCTACACCTTC. Translated, it gives CASSGSTGAGLGYTF.

This clonotype was observed a few times. CDR3 residues: CASSLIPGQGPNEQFF. Written as DNA, the CDR3 is TGTGCCAGCAGCCTAATACCGGGACAGGGTCCCAATGAGCAGTTCTTC. The chain recombines TRBV7-2 with TRBJ2-1; 9 bases match TRBD1. This CDR3 region has 16 residues. Germline V gene lookup returns CDR1 SGHTA and CDR2 FQGNSA. The V gene end was trimmed by 5 bases and the J gene end by 6 bases; junction bases not matched to a gene: 11.

This clonotype was picked up many times. The chain links TRBV5-6 to TRBJ2-3; TRBD2 aligns across 9 bases. The CDR3 sequence is 15 residues long. Germline V gene data show CDR1 as SGHDT and CDR2 as YYEEEE. Trimming cost V 2 bases and J 2 bases; bases outside gene matches: 3. CDR3 nucleotide sequence: TGTGCCAGCAGCTTTGCGGGGGGGTCCACAGATACGCAGTATTTT. As protein: CASSFAGGSTDTQYF.

This clonotype has a count of ten or more. The chain carries TRBV3-1 and TRBJ2-7; D remains ambiguous. CDR3 length equals 12 residues. CDR1 is LGHDT and CDR2 is YNNKEL in the germline V gene (reference sequence). Trimming left V 1 base short and J 3 bases short, with 4 bases between. CDR3 DNA sequence: TGTGCCAGCAGCCAAGGCCTCTACGAGCAGTACTTC. It yields the protein CASSQGLYEQYF.

This clonotype was counted ten times or more. This sequence joins TRBV12-3 or TRBV12-4 and TRBJ2-1, with TRBD2 identical over 9 bases. The CDR3 loop spans 15 amino acids. With 8 bases clipped from V and 5 bases from J, the junction kept 10 bases outside the gene matches. In DNA form, the CDR3 reads TGTGCCAGCTCCCACCCGGGACTAGCAAACAATGAGCAGTTCTTC. Amino acid sequence: CASSHPGLANNEQFF.

This clonotype was detected many times. For the CDR3, the DNA is TGCGCCAGCAGCTCTGGACAAAGCACAGATACGCAGTATTTT. Amino acids: CASSSGQSTDTQYF. The V and J genes are TRBV5-1 and TRBJ2-3, with D tentatively TRBD1 (5 bases). This CDR3 is 14 amino acids long. Trimming removed 3 bases at V and 0 bases at J, with 8 bases between. CDR1 is SGHRS and CDR2 is YFSETQ in the germline V gene. Combining the CDR3 with reference TRBV5-1 and TRBJ2-3 gives the whole variable domain KAGVTQTPRYLIKTRGQQVTLSCSPISGHRSVSWYQQTPGQGLQFLFEYFSETQRNKGNFPGRFSGRQFSNSRSEMNVSTLELGDSALYLCASSSGQSTDTQYFGPGTRLTVL.

This clonotype occurred many times. The V call is TRBV5-1, the J call TRBJ2-3, with 9 bases that match TRBD2. This CDR3 region has 16 residues. From germline, CDR1 is SGHRS and CDR2 YFSETQ. Unmatched junction bases numbered 12, after V lost 4 bases and J lost 6 bases. The CDR3 coding sequence is TGCGCCAGCAGCCCCCCTCACGCGGGGGGGCTTGATACGCAGTATTTT. Encoded protein: CASSPPHAGGLDTQYF.

The chain joins TRBV7-9 to TRBJ2-7; D possibly uses TRBD1 or TRBD2 (5 bases each). Trimming stripped 1 base from V and 6 bases from J, with 13 bases between. Germline V gene data show CDR1 as SEHNR and CDR2 as FQNEAQ (reference sequence). CDR3 length: 14 amino acids. CDR3 nucleotide sequence: TGTGCCAGCAGCTTAGGGGGGTTCGCCAGCGAGCAGTACTTC. Translated: CASSLGGFASEQYF.

Ten or more counts support this clonotype. CDR3 DNA sequence: TGCAGTGCTAGCCCCAATAACAATCAGCCCCAGCATTTT. Translating it yields CSASPNNNQPQHF. The chain couples TRBV20-1 to TRBJ1-5; D is uncertain. V was clipped by 3 bases and J by 3 bases, with 9 bases between them. The CDR3 has 13 residues. The V gene's germline CDR1 is DFQATT and CDR2 SNEGSKA (reference sequence).

This clonotype was counted ten times or more. This chain links TRBV5-1 with TRBJ2-5; the D is unclear. This CDR3 region has 14 residues. The V and J ends lost 0 bases and 2 bases respectively, with 8 bases between them. Germline V CDR1 and CDR2: SGHRS, YFSETQ. CDR3 residues: CASSLGQKQETQYF. The DNA of the CDR3 is TGCGCCAGCAGCTTGGGGCAGAAACAAGAGACCCAGTACTTC.

This clonotype occurred many times. The V call is TRBV5-1, the J call TRBJ2-1; 10 bases fit TRBD2. Unmatched junction bases numbered 4, after V lost 5 bases and J lost 8 bases. This CDR3 has 13 amino acids. CDR1 is SGHRS and CDR2 is YFSETQ in the germline V gene. CDR3 DNA sequence: TGCGCCAGCAGGGCTAGCGGGAGCTATGAGCAGTTCTTC. As protein: CASRASGSYEQFF. Full variable domain (missing parts from reference TRBV5-1 and TRBJ2-1): KAGVTQTPRYLIKTRGQQVTLSCSPISGHRSVSWYQQTPGQGLQFLFEYFSETQRNKGNFPGRFSGRQFSNSRSEMNVSTLELGDSALYLCASRASGSYEQFFGPGTRLTVL.

Worth noting for this clonotype: A read error is possible here, since a much larger clone lies one base away. The chain links TRBV6-1 to TRBJ1-5, with 10 bases matching TRBD1. This CDR3 has 19 residues. Germline lookup yields CDR1 MNHNS and CDR2 SASEGT. CDR3 bases: TGTGCCAGCAGTGGGCCGGGACAGGGGTTACCCTATAGCAATCAGCCCCTGCATTTT. Protein sequence: CASSGPGQGLPYSNQPLHF.

Ten or more counts support this clonotype. The V and J genes are TRBV28 and TRBJ2-3; D unresolved. Deletions cut 8 bases from V and 1 base from J, with 7 bases between. The CDR3 contains 12 residues. Germline V gene lookup returns CDR1 MDHEN and CDR2 SYDVKM. The CDR3 spells CASLAGTDTQYF. The DNA of the CDR3 is TGTGCCAGCCTGGCCGGCACAGATACGCAGTATTTT.

In this sample, this clonotype turned up many times. The V call is TRBV24-1, the J call TRBJ2-3, with D perhaps matching TRBD2 (6 bases). Germline V gene data show CDR1 as KGHDR and CDR2 as SFDVKD. The ends were cut back, 12 bases at V and 9 bases at J, with 15 bases in the middle. The CDR3 has 11 residues. CDR3 nucleotides: TGTGCCGTCGGGACTTTGGGGACGCAGTATTTT. Translated, it gives CAVGTLGTQYF.

This clonotype was recorded many times. The J gene is TRBJ1-2, the V gene TRBV7-2; D call uncertain. The V gene's germline CDR1 is SGHTA and CDR2 FQGNSA. V was clipped by 1 base and J by 10 bases, with 10 bases between them. The CDR3 loop spans 12 amino acids. The CDR3 protein is CASSLVEWDYTF. For the CDR3, the DNA is TGTGCCAGCAGCTTAGTGGAGTGGGACTACACCTTC.

J is TRBJ1-1 and V is TRBV3-1; D not resolved. This CDR3 is built from 17 residues. Germline V gene sequence: CDR1 LGHDT, CDR2 YNNKEL (reference sequence). V was shortened by 0 bases and J by 6 bases, with 20 bases between the two germline ends. CDR3 bases: TGTGCCAGCAGCCAAGATTTCGCAAGCCTTTTAGTGTCTGAAGCTTTCTTT. It is translated as CASSQDFASLLVSEAFF.

This clonotype was observed a handful of times. V and J are TRBV27 and TRBJ1-1; TRBD1 agrees at 10 bases. The V segment lost 5 bases and the J segment 5 bases; nucleotides outside the gene matches: 5. CDR3 length: 14 amino acids. CDR1 and CDR2 (germline): MNHEY, SMNVEV (reference sequence). The CDR3 DNA follows: TGTGCCAGCAGTAGGACAGGGGGAGGTACTGAAGCTTTCTTT. Its translation: CASSRTGGGTEAFF.

The J gene is TRBJ2-7, the V gene TRBV5-1; a weak D match, TRBD2 (5 bases). Germline CDR1 reads SGHRS; CDR2 reads YFSETQ. The length of the CDR3 is 16 residues. V was trimmed by 2 bases and J by 6 bases, leaving 21 bases between them. CDR3 protein: CASSLSGVGLGFEQYF. CDR3 sequence (DNA): TGCGCCAGCAGCTTAAGTGGAGTTGGACTTGGATTCGAGCAGTACTTC.

This clonotype showed up many times. The rearrangement links TRBV7-8 to TRBJ1-5; D is perhaps TRBD1 (5 bases). Germline CDR1 reads SGHVS; CDR2 reads FQNEAQ. The V and J ends lost 2 bases and 2 bases respectively, with 7 bases between them. There are 14 residues in the CDR3. As DNA, the CDR3 is TGTGCCAGCAGCTTATCACAGGGCAATCAGCCCCAGCATTTT. Translated: CASSLSQGNQPQHF.

As concerns this clonotype: The junction and the germline gene differ at one end; a read error may be behind it. The gene calls are TRBV2 and TRBJ2-1; 10 bases align to TRBD2. Germline V lookup: CDR1 SNHLY, CDR2 FYNNEI. The length of the CDR3 is 15 residues. The CDR3 is CASSRLAGSFNEQFF. The CDR3 nucleotides read TGTGCCAGCAGTCGACTAGCGGGTTCCTTCAATGAGCAGTTCTTC.

This clonotype was detected many times. V gene TRBV30 combines with J gene TRBJ2-1; no reliable D call. CDR1 is GTSNPN, CDR2 SVGIG, per germline (reference sequence). This CDR3 is 15 amino acids long. V was cut by 0 bases and J by 4 bases, with 13 bases left in between. In nucleotides, the CDR3 is TGTGCCTGGAGTGTCTTAGGGATGGGTTACAATGAGCAGTTCTTC. Amino acid sequence: CAWSVLGMGYNEQFF.

About this clonotype itself: The junction shows a germline mismatch at one end, possibly a read error. This rearrangement joins TRBV12-3 or TRBV12-4 to TRBJ2-5; 10 bases are shared with TRBD2. There are 18 residues in the CDR3. CDR3 nucleotide sequence: TGTACCAGCAGTTTAGTAGCGGGAGGACACCTACCCCAAGAGACCCAGTACTTC. Translating gives CTSSLVAGGHLPQETQYF.